These T cell receptor beta chains were read from a single sample in a study of blood T cell repertoires in COVID-19. Sequenced by immunoSEQ multiplex PCR; TCRdb stores in-frame clones only, minus some. The sample carries under 350,000 clones, roughly 85% recorded once. The sequenced sample was peripheral blood. The source of these receptors is a human donor in a cohort sampled during active COVID-19. Both conserved end residues are part of each CDR3. Fields, in order: CDR3 length, V gene, J gene, CDR3 protein.

16	TRBV4-1	TRBJ2-3	CASSRGLADSTDTQYF
13	TRBV27	TRBJ2-2	CASSLIYTGELFF
12	TRBV6-1	TRBJ1-2	CASSGQAEGYTF
14	TRBV5-5	TRBJ1-1	CASSLQGMNTEAFF
15	TRBV5-5	TRBJ2-1	CASSLAAGNLNEQFF
16	TRBV7-2	TRBJ2-2	CASSLQGNTNTGELFF
12	TRBV11-2	TRBJ1-1	CASSLIAPEAFF
13	TRBV7-2	TRBJ1-1	CASSLIRVAEAFF
11	TRBV20-1	TRBJ1-1	CSARYSRYAFF
14	TRBV4-3	TRBJ2-4	CASSQDLWTNIQYF
17	TRBV28	TRBJ2-1	CATRGAGAGNNYNEQFF
15	TRBV5-8	TRBJ2-3	CASSLRGTVTDTQYF
15	TRBV27	TRBJ1-6	CASSFLGTGGSPLHF
12	TRBV10-2	TRBJ1-5	CASSVGDQPQHF
14	TRBV6-5	TRBJ2-1	CASRDRDSYNEQFF
15	TRBV18	TRBJ2-1	CASSPDRGNYNEQFF
12	TRBV3-1/TRBV3-2	TRBJ2-7	CASSQASYEQYF
14	TRBV7-2	TRBJ2-2	CASSLDSSTGELFF
20	TRBV6-1	TRBJ1-5	CASSEAIRGQGFFSNQPQHF
12	TRBV6-5	TRBJ1-4	CASSYSRGKLFF
15	TRBV6-5	TRBJ2-2	CASRSSGQVPGELFF
15	TRBV27	TRBJ2-6	CASSPDRVGANVLTF
12	TRBV6-5	TRBJ1-1	CASSSDRYGAFF
14	TRBV15	TRBJ2-7	CATSRRSGGARQYF
17	TRBV19	TRBJ2-4	CASSISIGGLGDGIQYF
15	TRBV27	TRBJ1-2	CASSLGLRSNYGYTF
17	TRBV18	TRBJ2-3	CASSPLAPSGESDTQYF
15	TRBV7-2	TRBJ1-5	CASSFSGALNQPQHF
14	TRBV10-2	TRBJ1-1	CASKTGTAGTEAFF
15	TRBV5-1	TRBJ2-6	CASSSQGSGANVLTF
18	TRBV6-6	TRBJ2-7	CASSLSGVVGQGINEQYF
12	TRBV27	TRBJ2-3	CASSPRGDTQYF
14	TRBV5-4	TRBJ2-2	CASSFTTSGGELFF
15	TRBV19	TRBJ2-7	CASSIAGTSGYEQYF
15	TRBV7-9	TRBJ2-3	CASSSDRAGTDTQYF
18	TRBV7-2	TRBJ1-3	CASSRFPPGTDLKNTIYF
15	TRBV7-2	TRBJ2-3	CASSAQGSRTDTQYF
15	TRBV10-3	TRBJ2-1	CAISEVASGSDEQFF
11	TRBV20-1	TRBJ2-7	CSAGKGQAENF
15	TRBV4-3	TRBJ1-2	CASSQATGGGYGYTF
19	TRBV28	TRBJ2-5	CASSLFLYRDRGKSETQYF
15	TRBV4-1	TRBJ2-5	CASSQTGGVQETQYF
14	TRBV7-2	TRBJ1-2	CASSLGQGALGYTF
15	TRBV5-6	TRBJ2-7	CASSSAGTGLNEQYF
16	TRBV5-3	TRBJ2-5	CARSLLAGGGRETQYF
18	TRBV18	TRBJ2-3	CASSPLSRGTRSRDTQYF
14	TRBV18	TRBJ1-5	CASSRGGENQPQHF
12	TRBV28	TRBJ1-1	CASRRQNTEAFF
15	TRBV6-5	TRBJ2-3	CASRTSGRARDTQYF
13	TRBV28	TRBJ2-2	CASSSVNTGELFF
15	TRBV14	TRBJ2-1	CASSPTSGIQNEQFF
14	TRBV6-2/TRBV6-3	TRBJ2-2	CASSLFERTGELFF
13	TRBV3-1/TRBV3-2	TRBJ2-7	CASSSVREAEQYF
15	TRBV6-5	TRBJ1-4	CASSYRTGLNEKLFF
17	TRBV3-1/TRBV3-2	TRBJ2-4	CASSSRAPIAKKNIQYF
18	TRBV18	TRBJ2-5	CASTTRLAGGRQKETQYF